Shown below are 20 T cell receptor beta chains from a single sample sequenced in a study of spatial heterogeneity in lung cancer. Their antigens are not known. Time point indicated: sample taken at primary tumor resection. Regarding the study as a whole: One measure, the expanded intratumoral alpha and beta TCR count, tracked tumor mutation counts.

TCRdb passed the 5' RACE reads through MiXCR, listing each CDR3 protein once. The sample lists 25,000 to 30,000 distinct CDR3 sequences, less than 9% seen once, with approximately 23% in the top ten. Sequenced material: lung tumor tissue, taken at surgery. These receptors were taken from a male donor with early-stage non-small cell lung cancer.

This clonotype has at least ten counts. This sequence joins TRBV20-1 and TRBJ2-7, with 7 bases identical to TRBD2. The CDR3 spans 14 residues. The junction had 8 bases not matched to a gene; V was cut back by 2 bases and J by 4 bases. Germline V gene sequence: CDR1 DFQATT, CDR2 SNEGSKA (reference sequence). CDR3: CSARSGRGRYEQYF. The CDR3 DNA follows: TGCAGTGCTAGATCGGGGAGGGGTAGGTACGAGCAGTACTTC.

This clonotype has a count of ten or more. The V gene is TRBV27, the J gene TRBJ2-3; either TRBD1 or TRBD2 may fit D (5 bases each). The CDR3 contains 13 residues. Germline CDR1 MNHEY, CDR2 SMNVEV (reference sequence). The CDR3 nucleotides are TGTCTAACCGGGTGGGGACGCACAGATACGCAGTATTTT. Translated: CLTGWGRTDTQYF.

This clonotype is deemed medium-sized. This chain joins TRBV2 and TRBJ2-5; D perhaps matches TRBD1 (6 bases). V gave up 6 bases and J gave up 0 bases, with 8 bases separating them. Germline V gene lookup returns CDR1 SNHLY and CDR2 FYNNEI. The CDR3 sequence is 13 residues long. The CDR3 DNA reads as TGTGCCAGCAGCAGGGGCTACCAAGAGACCCAGTACTTC. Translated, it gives CASSRGYQETQYF.

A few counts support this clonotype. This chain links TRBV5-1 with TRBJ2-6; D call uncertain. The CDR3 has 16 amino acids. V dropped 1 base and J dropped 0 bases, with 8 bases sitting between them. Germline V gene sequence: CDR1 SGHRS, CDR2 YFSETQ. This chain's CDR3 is CASSLRADSGANVLTF. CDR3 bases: TGCGCCAGCAGCTTGCGGGCCGACTCTGGGGCCAACGTCCTGACTTTC.

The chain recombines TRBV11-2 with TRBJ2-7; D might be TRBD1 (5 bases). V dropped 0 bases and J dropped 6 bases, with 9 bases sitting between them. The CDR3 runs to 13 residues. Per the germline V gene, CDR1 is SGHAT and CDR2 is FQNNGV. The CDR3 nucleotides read TGTGCCAGCAGCTTAGAATCAGGGTTCGAGCAGTACTTC. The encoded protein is CASSLESGFEQYF. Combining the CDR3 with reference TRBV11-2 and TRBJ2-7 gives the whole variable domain EAGVAQSPRYKIIEKRQSVAFWCNPISGHATLYWYQQILGQGPKLLIQFQNNGVVDDSQLPKDRFSAERLKGVDSTLKIQPAKLEDSAVYLCASSLESGFEQYFGPGTRLTVT.

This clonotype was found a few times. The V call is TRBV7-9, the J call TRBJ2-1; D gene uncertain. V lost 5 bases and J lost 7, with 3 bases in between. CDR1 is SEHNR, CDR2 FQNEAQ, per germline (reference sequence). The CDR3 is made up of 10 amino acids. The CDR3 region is CASSPNEQFF. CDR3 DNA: TGTGCCAGCAGCCCTAATGAGCAGTTCTTC.

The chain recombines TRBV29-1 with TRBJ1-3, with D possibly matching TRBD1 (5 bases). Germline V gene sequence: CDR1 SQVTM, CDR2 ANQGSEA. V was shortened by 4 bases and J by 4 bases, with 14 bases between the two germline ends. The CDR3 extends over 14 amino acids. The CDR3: CSVGGESGGNTIYF. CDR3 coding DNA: TGCAGCGTTGGAGGGGAGTCTGGAGGAAACACCATATATTTT.

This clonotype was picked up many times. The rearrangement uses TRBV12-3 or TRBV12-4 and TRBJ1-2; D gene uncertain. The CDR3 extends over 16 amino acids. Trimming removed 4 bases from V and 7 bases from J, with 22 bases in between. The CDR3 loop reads CASSSLEAATLGGYTF. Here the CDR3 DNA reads TGTGCCAGCAGTTCACTGGAAGCGGCTACCCTCGGTGGCTACACCTTC.

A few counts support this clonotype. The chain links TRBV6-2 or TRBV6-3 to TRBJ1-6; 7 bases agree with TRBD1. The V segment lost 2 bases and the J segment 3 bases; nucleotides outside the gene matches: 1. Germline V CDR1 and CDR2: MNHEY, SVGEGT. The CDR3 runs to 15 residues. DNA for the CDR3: TGTGCCAGCAGTTACAGGGACAGCTATAATTCACCCCTCCACTTT. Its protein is CASSYRDSYNSPLHF.

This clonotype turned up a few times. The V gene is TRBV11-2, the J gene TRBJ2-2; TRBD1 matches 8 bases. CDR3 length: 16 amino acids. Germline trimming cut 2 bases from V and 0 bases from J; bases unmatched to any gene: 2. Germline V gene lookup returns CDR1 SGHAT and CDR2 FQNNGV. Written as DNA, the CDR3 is TGTGCCAGCAGCTTAACGACAGGGGCGAACACCGGGGAGCTGTTTTTT. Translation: CASSLTTGANTGELFF.

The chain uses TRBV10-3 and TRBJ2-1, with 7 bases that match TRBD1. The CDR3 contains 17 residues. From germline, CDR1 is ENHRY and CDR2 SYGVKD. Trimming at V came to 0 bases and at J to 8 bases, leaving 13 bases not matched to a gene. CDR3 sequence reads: CAISESADRALLHEQFF. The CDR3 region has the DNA TGTGCCATCAGTGAGTCCGCAGACAGGGCCCTACTCCATGAGCAGTTCTTC.

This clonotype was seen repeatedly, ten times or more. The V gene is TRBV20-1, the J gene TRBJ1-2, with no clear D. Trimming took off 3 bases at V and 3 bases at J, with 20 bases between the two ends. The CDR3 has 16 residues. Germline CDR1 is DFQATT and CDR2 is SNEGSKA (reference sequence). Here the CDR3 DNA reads TGCAGTGCTAGTAGAGACGGAACCTTTTCTTACTATGGCTACACCTTC. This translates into CSASRDGTFSYYGYTF.

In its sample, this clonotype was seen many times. The CDR3 sequence is CASSLSHRNSPLHF. CDR3 DNA: TGTGCCAGCAGCTTGAGTCACCGTAATTCACCCCTCCACTTT. The genes are TRBV7-2 and TRBJ1-6; D not resolved. Germline V gene lookup returns CDR1 SGHTA and CDR2 FQGNSA. The CDR3 consists of 14 residues. Trimming stripped 3 bases from V and 6 bases from J, with 9 bases between.

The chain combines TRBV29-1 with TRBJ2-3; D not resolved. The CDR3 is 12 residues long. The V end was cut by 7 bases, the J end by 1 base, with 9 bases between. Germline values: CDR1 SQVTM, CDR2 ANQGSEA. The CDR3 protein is CSEERGTDTQYF. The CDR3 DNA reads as TGCAGCGAGGAGCGCGGCACAGATACGCAGTATTTT.

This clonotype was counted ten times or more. CDR3 sequence reads: CSVLDRNGNIQYF. DNA for the CDR3: TGCAGCGTCTTAGACAGGAATGGAAACATTCAGTACTTC. V usage is TRBV29-1 and J usage is TRBJ2-4; D is perhaps TRBD1 (6 bases). Looked up from germline, CDR1 is SQVTM and CDR2 is ANQGSEA. Trimming left V 6 bases short and J 6 bases short, with 15 bases between. This CDR3 comprises 13 residues.

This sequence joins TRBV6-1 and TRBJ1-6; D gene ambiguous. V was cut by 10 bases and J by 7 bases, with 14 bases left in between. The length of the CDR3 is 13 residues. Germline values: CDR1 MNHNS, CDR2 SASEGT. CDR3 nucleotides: TGTGCCACCACCCCCCGGGGAAATTCACCCCTCCACTTT. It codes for CATTPRGNSPLHF.

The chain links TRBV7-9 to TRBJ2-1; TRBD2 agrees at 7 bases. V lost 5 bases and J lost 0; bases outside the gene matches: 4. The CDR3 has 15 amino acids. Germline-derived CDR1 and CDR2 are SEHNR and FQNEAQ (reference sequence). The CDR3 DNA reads TGTGCCAGCAGCCCCCGGGGGGACTCCTACAATGAGCAGTTCTTC. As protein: CASSPRGDSYNEQFF.

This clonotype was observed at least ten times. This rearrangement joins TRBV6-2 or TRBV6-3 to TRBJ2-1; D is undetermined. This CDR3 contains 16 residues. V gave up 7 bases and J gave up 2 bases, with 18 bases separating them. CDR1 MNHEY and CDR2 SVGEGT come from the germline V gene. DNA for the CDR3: TGTGCCAGCACCCTATGGGGTCCTTGGCCCTACAATGAGCAGTTCTTC. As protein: CASTLWGPWPYNEQFF.

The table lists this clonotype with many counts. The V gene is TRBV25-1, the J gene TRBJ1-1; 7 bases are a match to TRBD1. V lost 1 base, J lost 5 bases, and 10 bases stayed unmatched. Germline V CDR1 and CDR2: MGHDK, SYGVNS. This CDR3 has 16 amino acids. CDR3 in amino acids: CASSELGRGRTTEAFF. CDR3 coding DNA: TGTGCCAGCAGTGAATTGGGCAGGGGGAGAACAACTGAAGCTTTCTTT.

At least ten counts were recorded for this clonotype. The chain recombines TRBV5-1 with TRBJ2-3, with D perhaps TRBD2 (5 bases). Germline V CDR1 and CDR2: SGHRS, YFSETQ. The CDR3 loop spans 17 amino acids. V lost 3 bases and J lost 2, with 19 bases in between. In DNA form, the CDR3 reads TGCGCCAGCAGCTCCACAACGTCCGGGATCCTCACAGATACGCAGTATTTT. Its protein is CASSSTTSGILTDTQYF.